This TCR beta chain came from a study of tumor-infiltrating lymphocytes in primary liver carcinoma. CDR1 and CDR2 (germline): MNHNS, SASEGT. This CDR3 comprises 17 residues. Blood RNA originated from unsorted whole blood, with germline DNA additionally extracted. Patients showed chronic HBV infection and an absence of prior treatment. TCR beta cDNA was reverse-transcribed from about 550 ng of total RNA. The reaction used a constant-region primer and ProtoScript II reverse transcriptase. ARM-PCR was slightly modified, and three nested multiplex PCR rounds with it gave rise to the TCR beta libraries. TRBV1-TRBV30 forward primers and a C-beta reverse primer were used in the first two PCR rounds, which each ran for 9 to 10 cycles. TCRdb analysed the multiplex PCR reads with MiXCR anew, one entry per CDR3 protein. The sample records about 200,000 distinct CDR3 sequences, approximately 64% being singletons.

Study conclusions and caveats: Relative to blood, tumors carried a significantly larger fraction of the repertoire in their top 250 clones (p = 0.039). Tumor-adjacent and tumor-blood pairs overlapped less than tumor region pairs did.

Comment on this clonotype: Its antigen is unidentified. The junction departs from the called germline gene at one end, perhaps through a read error.

The chain couples TRBV6-1 to TRBJ2-2, with 11 bases matching TRBD2. Sequencing used peripheral blood. The sequence was collected from a woman aged 55-75 years with primary liver carcinoma and hepatitis B virus infection. CDR3 DNA: TGTGCCAGCAGTCCGCTAAAGACTAGCGGGAACCCCGGGGAGCTGTTTTTT. It is translated as CASSPLKTSGNPGELFF.